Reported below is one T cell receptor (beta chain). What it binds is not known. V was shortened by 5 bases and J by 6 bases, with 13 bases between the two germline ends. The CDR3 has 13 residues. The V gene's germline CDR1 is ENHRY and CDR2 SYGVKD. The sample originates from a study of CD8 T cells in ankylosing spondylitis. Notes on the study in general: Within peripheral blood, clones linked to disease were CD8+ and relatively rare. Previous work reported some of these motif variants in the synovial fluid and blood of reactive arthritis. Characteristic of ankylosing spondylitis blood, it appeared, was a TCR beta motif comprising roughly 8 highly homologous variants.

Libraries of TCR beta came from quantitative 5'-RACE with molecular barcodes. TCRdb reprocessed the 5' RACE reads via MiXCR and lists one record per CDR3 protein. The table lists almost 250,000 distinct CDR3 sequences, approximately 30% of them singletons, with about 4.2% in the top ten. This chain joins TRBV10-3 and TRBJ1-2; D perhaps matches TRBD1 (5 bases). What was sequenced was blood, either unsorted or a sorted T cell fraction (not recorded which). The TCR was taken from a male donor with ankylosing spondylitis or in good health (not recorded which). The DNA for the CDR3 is TGTGCCATCAGTCCCGGGGACGGGGATGGCTACACCTTC. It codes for CAISPGDGDGYTF.